The rows below give T cell receptor beta chains drawn from one sample of a study of molecular identifiers for immune sequencing clone quantification. TCRdb recomputed calls from the PCR reads with MiXCR, one row per CDR3 protein. The data show over 600,000 distinct CDR3 sequences, with 20% seen just once and roughly 0.9% held by the top ten. Sequencing was done on a sample of naive CD8+ T cells from blood, with Jurkat cell RNA spiked in. These receptor sequences come from a human donor in good health. Some libraries in this study had Jurkat cell RNA spiked in. CDR3s include the opening cysteine and the closing phenylalanine or tryptophan. A D gene is named only where the DNA matches it firmly. Size values are once, few and many counts, or a class for expanded clones, and some rows have none.

D gene	V gene	clone size	J gene	CDR3 DNA	CDR3 protein
.	TRBV20-1	many	TRBJ2-7	TGCAGTGCTCAGGAAATAACCTACGAGCAGTACTTC	CSAQEITYEQYF
.	TRBV5-6	many	TRBJ2-3	TGTGCCAGCAGCCCTAGCGCAACCAGCACAGATACGCAGTATTTT	CASSPSATSTDTQYF
.	TRBV2	many	TRBJ1-5	TGTGCCAGCAGAGGACCATTTAGCAATCAGCCCCAGCATTTT	CASRGPFSNQPQHF
TRBD1	TRBV6-2/TRBV6-3	.	TRBJ1-5	TGTACCAGCAGTATCGGACAGGGACGTCAGCCCCAGCATTTT	CTSSIGQGRQPQHF
TRBD2	TRBV27	many	TRBJ2-3	TGTGCCAGCAGTTTGTACGGACTAGCGGGAGGGTTGGCAGATACGCAGTATTTT	CASSLYGLAGGLADTQYF
.	TRBV27	few	TRBJ2-1	TGTGCCAGCAGTGCGGGAACCTCCTTTAGTTTCAATGAGCAGTTCTTC	CASSAGTSFSFNEQFF
TRBD1	TRBV7-8	.	TRBJ1-1	TGTGCCAGCAGCTTAAGGGGAAGTCGGGACAGGGGTATTGGGATGTACACTGAAGCTTTCTTT	CASSLRGSRDRGIGMYTEAFF
TRBD2	TRBV7-6	few	TRBJ2-3	TGTGCCAGCAGCTTAAACCGGGAGGGAGATACGCAGTATTTT	CASSLNREGDTQYF
.	TRBV9	many	TRBJ2-7	TGTGCCAGCAGCGTCGGGGGCGGCCTAGGTAACGAGCAGTACTTC	CASSVGGGLGNEQYF
.	TRBV19	few	TRBJ2-1	TGTGCCAGTAGTATTGGGTCAGGTAGATACAATGAGCAGTTCTTC	CASSIGSGRYNEQFF
.	TRBV29-1	many	TRBJ2-1	TGCAGCGTTGAAGACCTACTAAGCGGGTATTACAATGAGCAGTTCTTC	CSVEDLLSGYYNEQFF
.	TRBV6-2/TRBV6-3	few	TRBJ2-2	TGTGCCAGCAGTTGGGGGAGAACCGGGGAGCTGTTTTTT	CASSWGRTGELFF
.	TRBV4-3	many	TRBJ2-3	TGCGCCAGCAGCCAAGAGGCGCGGGGCCTAGATACGCAGTATTTT	CASSQEARGLDTQYF
.	TRBV4-1	.	TRBJ1-1	TGCGCCAGCAGCCAAGGTTGGCAGAAAGCTTTCTTT	CASSQGWQKAFF
.	TRBV20-1	few	TRBJ2-3	TGCAGTGCTAGAAGTGGGAGTTCAGATACGCAGTATTTT	CSARSGSSDTQYF
.	TRBV4-1	.	TRBJ2-7	TGCGCCAGCAGCCAAACACAGGGACACTCCTACGAGCAGTACTTC	CASSQTQGHSYEQYF
.	TRBV20-1	few	TRBJ2-4	TGCAGTGCTCGGACACCTACGGGAAACATTCAGTACTTC	CSARTPTGNIQYF
.	TRBV5-6	.	TRBJ1-1	TGTGCCAGCAACCCCGGACAGATCCGTGTGAACACTGAAGCTTTCTTT	CASNPGQIRVNTEAFF
TRBD1	TRBV12-3/TRBV12-4	few	TRBJ1-6	TGTGCCAGCAGCTACAGGGGAGGGAGCTCCTATAATTCACCCCTCCACTTT	CASSYRGGSSYNSPLHF
.	TRBV3-1	many	TRBJ2-7	TGTGCCAGCAGCCTTGGAATAGGTGACTACGAGCAGTACTTC	CASSLGIGDYEQYF
.	TRBV10-3	few	TRBJ2-7	TGTGCCACTTACTTAGCGGACCAAGCCTACGAGCAGTACTTC	CATYLADQAYEQYF
.	TRBV7-6	few	TRBJ2-7	TGTGCCAGCAGCTTATGGGCTGGAGATATCTACGAGCAGTACTTC	CASSLWAGDIYEQYF
TRBD1	TRBV28	few	TRBJ2-1	TGTGCCAGCAGTTTATATAGACAGGGGGACGAGAATGAGCAGTTCTTC	CASSLYRQGDENEQFF